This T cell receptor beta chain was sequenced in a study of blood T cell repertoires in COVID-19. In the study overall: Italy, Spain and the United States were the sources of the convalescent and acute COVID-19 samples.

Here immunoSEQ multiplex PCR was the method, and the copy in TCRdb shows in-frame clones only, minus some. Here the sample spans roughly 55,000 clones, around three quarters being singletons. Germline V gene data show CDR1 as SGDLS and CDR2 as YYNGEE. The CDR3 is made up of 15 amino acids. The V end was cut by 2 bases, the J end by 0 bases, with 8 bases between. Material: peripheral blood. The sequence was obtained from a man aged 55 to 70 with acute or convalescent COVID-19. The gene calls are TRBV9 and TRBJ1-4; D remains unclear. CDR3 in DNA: TGTGCCAGCAGCGTTGAGCCTACAACTAATGAAAAACTGTTTTTT. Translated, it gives CASSVEPTTNEKLFF.